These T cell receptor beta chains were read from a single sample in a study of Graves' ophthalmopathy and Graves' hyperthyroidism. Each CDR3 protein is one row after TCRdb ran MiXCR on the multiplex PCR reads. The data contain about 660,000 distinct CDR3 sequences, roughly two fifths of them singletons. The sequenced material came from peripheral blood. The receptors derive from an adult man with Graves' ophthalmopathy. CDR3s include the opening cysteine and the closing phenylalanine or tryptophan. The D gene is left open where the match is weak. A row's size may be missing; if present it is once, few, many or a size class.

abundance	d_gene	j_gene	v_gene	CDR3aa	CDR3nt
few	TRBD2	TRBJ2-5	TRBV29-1	CSVARTSGLGLLETQYF	TGCAGCGTTGCTCGAACTAGCGGGCTCGGGCTTCTGGAGACCCAGTACTTC
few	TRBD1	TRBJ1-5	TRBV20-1	CSARDGQGGNQPQHF	TGCAGTGCTAGAGATGGACAGGGAGGCAATCAGCCCCAGCATTTT
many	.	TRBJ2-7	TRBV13	CASSSMGISYEQYF	TGTGCCAGCAGCTCCATGGGAATCTCCTACGAGCAGTACTTC
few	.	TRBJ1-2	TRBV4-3	CASTRARQSGKKSYGYTF	TGCGCCAGCACCCGGGCGAGGCAAAGCGGGAAAAAGTCATATGGCTACACCTTC
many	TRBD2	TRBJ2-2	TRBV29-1	CSVGAGTSGSRNTGELFF	TGCAGCGTTGGAGCCGGGACTAGCGGGAGCAGGAACACCGGGGAGCTGTTTTTT
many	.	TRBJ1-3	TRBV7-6	CASSLAGAPRDTIYF	TGTGCCAGCAGCTTAGCCGGGGCCCCACGGGACACCATATATTTT
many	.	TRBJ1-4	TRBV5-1	CASSKGDREKLFF	TGCGCCAGCAGCAAAGGGGATCGTGAAAAACTGTTTTTT
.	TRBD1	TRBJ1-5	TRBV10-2	CASSGDRINQPQHF	TGCGCCAGCAGCGGGGACAGGATTAATCAGCCCCAGCATTTT
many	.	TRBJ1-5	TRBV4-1	CASSRDGLLNQPQHF	TGCGCCAGCAGCCGGGATGGACTGCTCAATCAGCCCCAGCATTTT
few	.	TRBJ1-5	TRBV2	CASSDGRRGDQPQHF	TGTGCCAGCAGTGACGGCAGGCGGGGAGATCAGCCCCAGCATTTT
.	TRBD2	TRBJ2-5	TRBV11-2	CASSPSGGTEAQYF	TGCGCCAGCAGCCCTAGCGGGGGGACAGAGGCCCAGTACTTC
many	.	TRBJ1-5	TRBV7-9	CAISRGAGNQPQHF	TGTGCCATTTCCCGGGGGGCAGGCAATCAGCCCCAGCATTTT
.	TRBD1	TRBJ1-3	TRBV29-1	CSVARGQGANTIYF	TGCAGCGTCGCACGAGGACAGGGCGCGAACACCATATATTTT
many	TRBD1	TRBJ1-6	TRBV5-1	CASSQTGGSNSPLHF	TGCGCCAGCAGCCAGACAGGGGGCTCGAATTCACCCCTCCACTTT
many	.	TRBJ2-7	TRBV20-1	CSASRGRQDYEQYF	TGCAGTGCTAGTCGTGGTCGTCAGGACTACGAGCAGTACTTC
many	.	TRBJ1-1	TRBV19	CASSIEGPRSTEAFF	TGTGCCAGTAGTATAGAGGGGCCGAGGAGCACTGAAGCTTTCTTT
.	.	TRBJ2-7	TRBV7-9	CASGSRGGLSSYEQYF	TGTGCCAGCGGCTCTAGGGGGGGGTTAAGCTCCTACGAGCAGTACTTC
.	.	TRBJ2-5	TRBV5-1	CASKTGADYHGETQYF	TGCGCCAGCAAAACAGGGGCGGACTACCACGGAGAGACCCAGTACTTC
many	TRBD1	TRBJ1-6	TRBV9	CASSTSGTGKNSPLHF	TGTGCCAGCAGCACATCCGGGACAGGGAAAAATTCACCCCTCCACTTT
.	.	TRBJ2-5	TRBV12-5	CASGTLPETFKETQYF	TGTGCTAGTGGTACCTTACCTGAGACCTTCAAAGAGACCCAGTACTTC
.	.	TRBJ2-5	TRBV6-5	CASRSWSGRGETQYF	TGTGCCAGCAGGAGTTGGTCAGGGAGAGGGGAGACCCAGTACTTC
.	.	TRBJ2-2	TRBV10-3	CASSYPHVGSKGTGELFF	TGTGCCAGCAGTTACCCCCACGTGGGGTCGAAAGGCACCGGGGAGCTGTTTTTT
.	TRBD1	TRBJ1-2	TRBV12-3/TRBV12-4	CASSFAGGAIQDYGYTF	TGTGCCAGCAGTTTCGCAGGGGGCGCAATCCAGGACTATGGCTACACCTTC
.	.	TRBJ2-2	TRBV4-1	CASSQDIGRNTGELFF	TGCGCCAGCAGCCAAGATATCGGGAGGAACACCGGGGAGCTGTTTTTT
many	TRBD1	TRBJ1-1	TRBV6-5	CASRSGQGTEAFF	TGTGCCAGCAGATCCGGACAGGGAACTGAAGCTTTCTTT
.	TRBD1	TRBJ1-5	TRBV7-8	CASSPEKTGYSNQPQHF	TGTGCCAGCTCACCTGAGAAGACAGGGTATAGCAATCAGCCCCAGCATTTT
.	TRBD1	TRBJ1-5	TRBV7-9	CASSGGQGDSNQPQHF	TGTGCCAGCAGTGGTGGACAGGGGGATAGCAATCAGCCCCAGCATTTT
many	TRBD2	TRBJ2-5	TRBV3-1	CASSLGLAQYF	TGTGCCAGCAGCCTCGGACTAGCTCAGTACTTC
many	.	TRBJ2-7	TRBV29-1	CSVEEDSPYEQYF	TGCAGCGTTGAAGAGGACAGCCCCTACGAGCAGTACTTC
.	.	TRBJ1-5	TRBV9	CASSVQGYQETQHF	TGTGCCAGCAGCGTACAGGGCTACCAAGAGACCCAGCATTTT
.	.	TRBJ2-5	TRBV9	CASSQQDRVGQETQDF	TGTGCCAGCAGCCAACAGGACAGAGTGGGGCAAGAGACCCAGGACTTC
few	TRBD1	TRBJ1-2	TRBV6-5	CASSRQMGTGYGYTF	TGTGCCAGCAGTCGTCAAATGGGGACAGGCTATGGCTACACCTTC
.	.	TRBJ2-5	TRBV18	CASSLTLQETQYF	TGTGCCAGCTCACTGACTCTGCAAGAGACCCAGTACTTC
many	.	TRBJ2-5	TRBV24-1	CATSDPTAETQYF	TGTGCCACCAGTGATCCCACGGCGGAGACCCAGTACTTC
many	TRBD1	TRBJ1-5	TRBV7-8	CASSEGQVYQPQHF	TGTGCCAGCAGCGAGGGACAGGTTTATCAGCCCCAGCATTTT
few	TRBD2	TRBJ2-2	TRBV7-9	CASSFGGRNTGELFF	TGTGCCAGCAGCTTCGGCGGGAGGAACACCGGGGAGCTGTTTTTT
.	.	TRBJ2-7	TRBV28	CASSPAGTLSYEQYF	TGTGCCAGCAGTCCAGCCGGGACACTATCATACGAGCAGTACTTC
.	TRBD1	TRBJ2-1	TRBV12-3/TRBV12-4	CASSPWTGGRGEQFF	TGTGCCAGCAGCCCTTGGACAGGGGGAAGAGGTGAGCAGTTCTTC
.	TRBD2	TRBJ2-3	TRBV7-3	CASSTLAGGRDTQYF	TGTGCCAGCAGCACACTAGCGGGAGGGCGTGATACGCAGTATTTT
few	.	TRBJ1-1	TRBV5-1	CASRIRDTEAFF	TGCGCCAGCAGGATCCGTGACACTGAAGCTTTCTTT
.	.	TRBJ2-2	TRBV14	CASSQVPGGLFF	TGTGCCAGCAGCCAAGTCCCCGGGGGACTGTTTTTT
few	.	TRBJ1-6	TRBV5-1	CASSLARNLNSPLHF	TGCGCCAGCAGCTTGGCCAGAAATCTCAATTCACCCCTCCACTTT
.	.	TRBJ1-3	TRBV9	CASGSLNTIYF	TGTGCCAGCGGGAGTCTCAACACCATATATTTT
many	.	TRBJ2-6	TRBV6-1	CASGRVSGANVLTF	TGTGCCAGCGGCAGAGTCTCTGGGGCCAACGTCCTGACTTTC